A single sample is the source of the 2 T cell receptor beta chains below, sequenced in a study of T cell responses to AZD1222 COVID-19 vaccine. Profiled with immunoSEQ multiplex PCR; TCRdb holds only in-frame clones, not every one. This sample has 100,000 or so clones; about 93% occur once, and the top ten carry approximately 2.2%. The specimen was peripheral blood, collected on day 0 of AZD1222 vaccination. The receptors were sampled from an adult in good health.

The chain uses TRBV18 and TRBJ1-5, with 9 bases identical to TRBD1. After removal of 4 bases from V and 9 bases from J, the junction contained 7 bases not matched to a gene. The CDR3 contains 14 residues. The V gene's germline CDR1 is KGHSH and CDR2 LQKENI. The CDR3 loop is CASSQGTGIPPQHF. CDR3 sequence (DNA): TGTGCCAGCTCACAAGGGACAGGGATCCCGCCCCAGCATTTT.

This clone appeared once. The CDR3 coding sequence is TGTGCCAGCAGCCCAATCCAGGGCGCGTCCTACGAGCAGTACTTC. It is translated as CASSPIQGASYEQYF. The chain carries TRBV3-1 (or the pseudogene TRBV3-2) and TRBJ2-7; the D gene is possibly TRBD1 (5 bases). The CDR3 runs to 15 residues. V was cut by 4 bases and J by 1 base, with 14 bases left in between. Germline CDR1 is LGHDT and CDR2 is YNNKEL (reference sequence).